This entry is about one T cell receptor (beta chain). The entry originates in a study of blood T cell repertoires in COVID-19. Seattle patients were enrolled while actively infected and followed longitudinally. The CDR3 covers 12 residues. CDR1 and CDR2 (germline): KGHSH, LQKENI. V lost 3 bases and J 8 bases, leaving 10 bases between the germline ends. The authors' processing: Amplification of reference gene primers was used by the study to estimate nucleated cell counts. TCRdb keeps only in-frame clones here, not all; method: immunoSEQ multiplex PCR. V and J calls and clone size are given by that table; D and trimming were obtained from the DNA. The repertoire includes 180,000 or so clones, approximately 80% of them detected once, and roughly 15% sits in the top ten.

The chain employs TRBV18 and TRBJ1-2, with a possible D match to TRBD1 (5 bases). The specimen sequenced was peripheral blood. The receptor comes from a woman in her seventies with COVID-19, enrolled during active disease. CDR3 coding DNA: TGTGCCAGCTCACCGGAGGGGACGGGCTACACCTTC. Encoded protein: CASSPEGTGYTF.